This entry lists 7 T cell receptor beta chains sequenced from one sample in a study of T cells of healthy individuals. From the 5' RACE reads, TCRdb called clonotypes with MiXCR, one entry per CDR3 protein. The sample carries 60,000 to 80,000 distinct CDR3 sequences, around 15% recorded once. The origin of the receptors is a human donor in good health.

The CDR3 sequence is CASGTGFTDTQYF. CDR3 bases: TGCGCCAGCGGGACGGGCTTTACAGATACGCAGTATTTT. The genes are TRBV5-1 and TRBJ2-3; tentatively, D is TRBD1 or TRBD2 (5 bases each). Trimming removed 7 bases from V and 3 bases from J, with 12 bases in between. Germline V gene sequence: CDR1 SGHRS, CDR2 YFSETQ. The length of the CDR3 is 13 residues.

The table lists this clonotype with a few counts. The chain carries TRBV6-5 and TRBJ2-5; no reliable D call. In germline, CDR1 is MNHEY, CDR2 SVGAGI. The germline V and J ends were trimmed by 2 bases and 2 bases, with 0 bases remaining between them. The CDR3 sequence is 11 residues long. The CDR3 nucleotides are TGTGCCAGCAGTTACCAAGAGACCCAGTACTTC. Amino acid sequence: CASSYQETQYF.

This clonotype was seen ten or more times. V gene TRBV5-6 combines with J gene TRBJ2-6; no definite D call. Trimming took 0 bases from V and 0 from J, leaving 10 bases between them. Per germline, CDR1 SGHDT and CDR2 YYEEEE. CDR3 length equals 17 residues. The CDR3 protein is CASSLEAFFSGANVLTF. CDR3 nucleotides: TGTGCCAGCAGCTTGGAGGCTTTTTTCTCTGGGGCCAACGTCCTGACTTTC.

In its sample, this clonotype was seen a few times. This rearrangement joins TRBV7-6 to TRBJ2-5; 10 bases are shared with TRBD2. Germline V gives CDR1 SGHVS, CDR2 FNYEAQ. The CDR3 has 17 amino acids. Unmatched junction bases numbered 11, after V lost 3 bases and J lost 4 bases. The CDR3 loop reads CASSFSTQSGGAETQYF. The CDR3 bases are TGTGCCAGCAGCTTTTCCACTCAAAGCGGGGGGGCAGAGACCCAGTACTTC.

This clonotype appeared many times. This sequence joins TRBV20-1 and TRBJ2-1, with 7 positions matching TRBD1. The CDR3 contains 14 residues. Germline assignment: CDR1 DFQATT and CDR2 SNEGSKA (reference sequence). V trimming: 6 bases; J trimming: 4 bases; junction bases outside the gene matches: 9. The CDR3, as DNA: TGCAGTGCACACCGGACAGGCCCTTACAATGAGCAGTTCTTC. Its translation is CSAHRTGPYNEQFF.

This clonotype was counted a few times. The V and J genes are TRBV4-1 and TRBJ2-7; D unresolved. The CDR3 length is 15 residues. The ends were cut back, 0 bases at V and 4 bases at J, with 13 bases in the middle. Germline V gene data show CDR1 as MGHRA and CDR2 as YSYEKL. CDR3 residues: CASSQEWTVLYEQYF. In nucleotides, the CDR3 is TGCGCCAGCAGCCAAGAATGGACCGTTCTGTACGAGCAGTACTTC.

This clonotype was seen a few times. The chain combines TRBV5-1 with TRBJ1-4, with D perhaps TRBD1 (5 bases). V was trimmed by 4 bases and J by 0 bases, leaving 16 bases between them. Germline V gives CDR1 SGHRS, CDR2 YFSETQ. This CDR3 contains 17 residues. The CDR3 DNA follows: TGCGCCAGCAGCCCCAAGAGGGGCCTTGCAACTAATGAAAAACTGTTTTTT. It specifies CASSPKRGLATNEKLFF.